The 12 T cell receptor beta chains in this list originate from one sample, sequenced in a study of identical twins. TCRdb processed the 5' RACE reads anew with MiXCR; each CDR3 protein has one entry. The sample lists 1.5 million to 2 million distinct CDR3 sequences; around 29% were seen once. The sequenced sample was cord blood. These receptors were taken from a newborn girl in good health.

The table lists this clonotype with a few counts. The chain recombines TRBV14 with TRBJ1-2; the match to TRBD1 covers 11 bases. Trimming at V came to 5 bases and at J to 5 bases, leaving 10 bases not matched to a gene. Germline CDR1 and CDR2: SGHDN and FVKESK. The length of the CDR3 is 16 residues. The DNA of the CDR3 is TGTGCCAGCAGCGTTACCGGGACAGGGGGTTTTTATGGCTACACCTTC. Translation: CASSVTGTGGFYGYTF. Variable domain in full (rest from reference TRBV14 and TRBJ1-2): EAGVTQFPSHSVIEKGQTVTLRCDPISGHDNLYWYRRVMGKEIKFLLHFVKESKQDESGMPNNRFLAERTGGTYSTLKVQPAELEDSGVYFCASSVTGTGGFYGYTFGSGTRLTVV.

This clonotype was picked up a small number of times. This rearrangement joins TRBV29-1 to TRBJ1-1; TRBD1 matches 8 bases. The V segment lost 7 bases and the J segment 5 bases; nucleotides outside the gene matches: 6. CDR1 SQVTM and CDR2 ANQGSEA come from the germline V gene. The length of the CDR3 is 12 residues. The CDR3 sequence: CSARTGWTEAFF. The CDR3, as DNA: TGCAGCGCGCGGACAGGGTGGACTGAAGCTTTCTTT.

There are a few counts of this clonotype. The V and J genes are TRBV27 and TRBJ2-1, with a possible D match to TRBD1 (5 bases). The V end lost 5 bases, the J end lost 7 bases, and 12 bases lay between the germline ends. The V gene's germline CDR1 is MNHEY and CDR2 SMNVEV (reference sequence). This CDR3 comprises 13 residues. The DNA of the CDR3 is TGTGCCAGCAGTGGACGTAGGGGTAATGAGCAGTTCTTC. Its protein product is CASSGRRGNEQFF.

V is TRBV27 and J is TRBJ2-1; 11 nucleotides match TRBD2. The CDR3 totals 17 residues. V was clipped by 1 base and J by 5 bases; unmatched bases: 7. Germline V gene data show CDR1 as MNHEY and CDR2 as SMNVEV (reference sequence). DNA for the CDR3: TGTGCCAGCAGTTTATTAGCGGGGGGGCCTAGGAACAATGAGCAGTTCTTC. Translation: CASSLLAGGPRNNEQFF.

V is TRBV4-1 and J is TRBJ2-3; 10 bases are shared with TRBD1. The CDR3 totals 18 residues. Germline loops: CDR1 MGHRA, CDR2 YSYEKL. The ends lost 2 bases at V and 3 bases at J; junction bases unmatched: 11. Written as DNA, the CDR3 is TGCGCCAGCAGCCAATTGACAGGGGGCGCGGGGTTAACAGATACGCAGTATTTT. Translation gives CASSQLTGGAGLTDTQYF.

This clonotype was observed many times. The chain recombines TRBV10-3 with TRBJ2-7; 9 nucleotides agree with TRBD2. Germline loops: CDR1 ENHRY, CDR2 SYGVKD. Trimming took 3 bases from V and 3 from J; bases not matched to a gene: 9. The CDR3 length is 16 residues. In nucleotides, the CDR3 is TGTGCCATCAGTGATCCTATGGGACTAGCTGTCTACGAGCAGTACTTC. Translated, it gives CAISDPMGLAVYEQYF.

The CDR3 DNA is TGTGCCAGCAGTGGAAGGCTAGCGGAGCAGTTCTTC. Its protein product is CASSGRLAEQFF. V is TRBV2 and J is TRBJ2-1, with D perhaps matching TRBD2 (6 bases). The CDR3 consists of 12 residues. Germline V CDR1 and CDR2: SNHLY, FYNNEI. V was clipped by 4 bases and J by 10 bases, with 11 bases between them.

The chain couples TRBV4-2 to TRBJ2-1, with 12 bases fitting TRBD2. TRBJ2-7 matches the DNA end more closely, so the J call is doubtful. The CDR3 sequence is 16 residues long. Germline V CDR1 and CDR2: LGHNA, YNFKEQ. In nucleotides, the CDR3 is TGTGCCAGCAGCCAAGAAGGGACTAGCGGGTTGTATGAGCAGTACTTC. It yields the protein CASSQEGTSGLYEQYF.

The CDR3: CASTLGTGAYQETQYF. The CDR3 DNA reads as TGTGCCAGCACCTTGGGAACAGGGGCGTACCAAGAGACCCAGTACTTC. The chain joins TRBV28 to TRBJ2-5; the match to TRBD1 covers 7 bases. CDR1 and CDR2 from the germline V gene are MDHEN and SYDVKM. The CDR3 sequence is 16 residues long. V shed 7 bases, J shed 0 bases, and the junction held 11 bases outside the gene matches.

This chain's CDR3 is CASSLVGAGSRLAKNIQYF. In nucleotides, the CDR3 is TGTGCCAGCAGCTTAGTGGGGGCCGGGAGCCGACTAGCCAAAAACATTCAGTACTTC. The chain recombines TRBV7-2 with TRBJ2-4; D is perhaps TRBD1 or TRBD2 (6 bases each). Trimming took off 1 base at V and 0 bases at J, with 19 bases between the two ends. From germline, CDR1 is SGHTA and CDR2 FQGNSA. The CDR3 sequence is 19 residues long.

V usage is TRBV3-1 and J usage is TRBJ1-1, with 7 bases lining up with TRBD1. CDR3 length: 14 residues. Trimming removed 6 bases from V and 2 bases from J; junction bases left unmatched: 6. The germline CDR1 and CDR2 sequences are LGHDT and YNNKEL (reference sequence). This CDR3 is CASSQQGYNTEAFF. The CDR3 DNA is TGTGCCAGCAGTCAACAGGGGTACAACACTGAAGCTTTCTTT.

V is TRBV14 and J is TRBJ1-4; TRBD1 might be the D (5 bases). Germline CDR1 reads SGHDN; CDR2 reads FVKESK. Trimming left V 1 base short and J 3 bases short, with 15 bases between. The CDR3 sequence is 17 residues long. The CDR3 DNA reads TGTGCCAGCAGCCAAGCGGCAGGGAGAGGAGCTAATGAAAAACTGTTTTTT. The encoded protein is CASSQAAGRGANEKLFF.